The 2 T cell receptor beta chains below were found in one sample sequenced in a study of blood T cell repertoires in COVID-19. TCRdb's table, derived via immunoSEQ multiplex PCR, lists solely in-frame clones and lacks some. The sample lists about 170,000 clones; over 65% were seen once. Sample: peripheral blood. These receptors were collected from an elderly woman with acute or convalescent COVID-19.

V and J are TRBV30 and TRBJ2-5, with D hard to call. Looked up from germline, CDR1 is GTSNPN and CDR2 is SVGIG (reference sequence). The V end lost 0 bases, the J end lost 2 bases, and 4 bases lay between the germline ends. The CDR3 length is 12 residues. The CDR3 nucleotides are TGTGCCTGGAGTGTCAGTCAAGAGACCCAGTACTTC. As protein: CAWSVSQETQYF. The variable domain in full, completed from reference TRBV30 and TRBJ2-5, reads SQTIHQWPATLVQPVGSPLSLECTVEGTSNPNLYWYRQAAGRGLQLLFYSVGIGQISSEVPQNLSASRPQDRQFILSSKKLLLSDSGFYLCAWSVSQETQYFGPGTRLLVL.

The chain joins TRBV5-6 to TRBJ2-7, with 8 bases identical to TRBD2. Germline V gene lookup returns CDR1 SGHDT and CDR2 YYEEEE. The CDR3 is 14 residues long. The ends lost 4 bases at V and 3 bases at J; junction bases unmatched: 6. DNA for the CDR3: TGTGCCAGCAGCCGCAACCGGGGGGGCTACGAGCAGTACTTC. This encodes CASSRNRGGYEQYF.